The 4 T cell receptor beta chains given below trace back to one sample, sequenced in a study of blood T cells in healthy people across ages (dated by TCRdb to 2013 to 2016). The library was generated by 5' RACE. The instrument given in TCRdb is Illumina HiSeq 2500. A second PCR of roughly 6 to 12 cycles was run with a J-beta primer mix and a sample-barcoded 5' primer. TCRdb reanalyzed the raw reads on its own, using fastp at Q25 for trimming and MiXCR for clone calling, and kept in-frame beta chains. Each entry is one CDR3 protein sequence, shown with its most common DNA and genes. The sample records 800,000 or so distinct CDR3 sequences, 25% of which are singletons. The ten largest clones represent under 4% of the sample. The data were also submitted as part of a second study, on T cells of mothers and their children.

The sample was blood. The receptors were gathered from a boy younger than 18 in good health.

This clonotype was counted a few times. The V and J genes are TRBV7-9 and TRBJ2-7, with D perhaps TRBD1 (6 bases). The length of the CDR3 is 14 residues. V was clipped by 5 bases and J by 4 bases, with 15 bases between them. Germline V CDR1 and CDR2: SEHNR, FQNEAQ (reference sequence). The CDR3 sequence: CASSQEGGVYEQYF. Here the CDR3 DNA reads TGTGCCAGCAGCCAGGAAGGGGGAGTATACGAGCAGTACTTC.

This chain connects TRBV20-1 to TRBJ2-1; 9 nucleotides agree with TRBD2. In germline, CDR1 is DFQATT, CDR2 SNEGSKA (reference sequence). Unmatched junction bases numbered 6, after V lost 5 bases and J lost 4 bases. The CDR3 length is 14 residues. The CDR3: CSARLAELYNEQFF. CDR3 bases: TGCAGTGCTCGACTAGCGGAGCTGTACAATGAGCAGTTCTTC.

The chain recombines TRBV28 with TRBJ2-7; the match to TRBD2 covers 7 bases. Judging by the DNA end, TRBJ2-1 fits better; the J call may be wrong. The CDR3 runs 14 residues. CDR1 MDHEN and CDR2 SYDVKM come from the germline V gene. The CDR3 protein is CASSYSGVYNEQFF. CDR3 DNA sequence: TGTGCCAGCAGTTACAGCGGGGTCTACAATGAGCAGTTCTTC.

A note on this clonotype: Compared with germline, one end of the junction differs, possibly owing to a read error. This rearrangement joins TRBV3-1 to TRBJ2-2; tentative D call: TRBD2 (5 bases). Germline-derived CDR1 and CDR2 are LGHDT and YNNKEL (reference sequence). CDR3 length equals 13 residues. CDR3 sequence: CASSPDGTGEPFF. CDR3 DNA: TGTGCCAGCAGCCCGGACGGCACCGGGGAGCCGTTTTTT.